This TCR beta chain is drawn from a study of STAT5B mutations in CD4+ large granular lymphocyte leukemia. The germline V gene has CDR1 SNHLY and CDR2 FYNNEI. There are 15 residues in the CDR3. V was clipped by 7 bases and J by 2 bases, with 15 bases between them. Sequencing used immunoSEQ multiplex PCR; TCRdb keeps in-frame clones, though not all of them. The data show tens of thousands of clones, just under 75% seen once. Sequenced sample: CD4+ T cells from blood buffy coats. V usage is TRBV2 and J usage is TRBJ1-5, with D possibly matching TRBD1 (6 bases). The sequence was collected from a human donor in good health. The CDR3 loop is CASKSTGAGNQPQHF. For the CDR3, the DNA is TGTGCCAGCAAATCGACAGGAGCGGGCAATCAGCCCCAGCATTTT.